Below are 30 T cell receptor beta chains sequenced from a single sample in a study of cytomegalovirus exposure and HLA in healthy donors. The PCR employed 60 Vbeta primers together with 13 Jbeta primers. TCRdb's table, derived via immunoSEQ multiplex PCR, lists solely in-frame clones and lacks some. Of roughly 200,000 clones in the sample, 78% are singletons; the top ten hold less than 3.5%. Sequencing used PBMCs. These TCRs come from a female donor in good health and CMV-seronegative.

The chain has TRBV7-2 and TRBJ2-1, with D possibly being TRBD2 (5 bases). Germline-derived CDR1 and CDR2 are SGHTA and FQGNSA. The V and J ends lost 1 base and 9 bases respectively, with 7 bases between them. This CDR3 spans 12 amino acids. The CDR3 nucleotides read TGTGCCAGCAGCTTAGGGGAGAGTGAGCAGTTCTTC. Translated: CASSLGESEQFF. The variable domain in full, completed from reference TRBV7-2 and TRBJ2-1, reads GAGVSQSPSNKVTEKGKDVELRCDPISGHTALYWYRQSLGQGLEFLIYFQGNSAPDKSGLPSDRFSAERTGGSVSTLTIQRTQQEDSAVYLCASSLGESEQFFGPGTRLTVL.

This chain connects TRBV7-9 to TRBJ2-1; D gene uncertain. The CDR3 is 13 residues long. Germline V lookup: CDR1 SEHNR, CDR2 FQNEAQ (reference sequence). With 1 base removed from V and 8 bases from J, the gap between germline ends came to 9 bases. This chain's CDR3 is CASSLGSSYEQFF. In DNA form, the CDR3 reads TGTGCCAGCAGCTTAGGTTCGTCGTATGAGCAGTTCTTC.

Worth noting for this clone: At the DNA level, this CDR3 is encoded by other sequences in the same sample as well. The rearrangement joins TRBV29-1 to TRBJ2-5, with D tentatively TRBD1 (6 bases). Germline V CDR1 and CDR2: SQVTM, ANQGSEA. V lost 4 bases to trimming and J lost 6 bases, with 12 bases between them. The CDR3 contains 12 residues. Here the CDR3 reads CSVGRGDKTQYF. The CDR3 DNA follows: TGCAGCGTTGGGAGAGGGGACAAGACCCAGTACTTC.

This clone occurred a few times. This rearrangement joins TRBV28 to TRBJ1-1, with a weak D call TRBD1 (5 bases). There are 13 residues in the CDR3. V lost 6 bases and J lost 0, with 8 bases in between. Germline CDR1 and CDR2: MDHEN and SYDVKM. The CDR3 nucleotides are TGTGCCAGCAGAGACAGCTTGAACACTGAAGCTTTCTTT. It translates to CASRDSLNTEAFF.

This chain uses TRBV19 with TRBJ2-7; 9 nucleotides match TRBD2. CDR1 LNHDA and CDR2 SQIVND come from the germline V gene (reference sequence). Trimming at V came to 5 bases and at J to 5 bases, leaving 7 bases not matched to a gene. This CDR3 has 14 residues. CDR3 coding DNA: TGTGCCAGTAGTTGGGCTAGCGGGAAAGACGAGCAGTACTTC. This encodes CASSWASGKDEQYF. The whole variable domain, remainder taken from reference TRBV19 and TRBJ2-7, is DGGITQSPKYLFRKEGQNVTLSCEQNLNHDAMYWYRQDPGQGLRLIYYSQIVNDFQKGDIAEGYSVSREKKESFPLTVTSAQKNPTAFYLCASSWASGKDEQYFGPGTRLTVT.

This CDR3 is CASSPDSGTNYNEQFF. The CDR3 nucleotides are TGTGCCAGCAGCCCCGATAGCGGGACCAACTACAATGAGCAGTTCTTC. The chain couples TRBV7-2 to TRBJ2-1, with 8 bases matching TRBD2. The CDR3 has 16 amino acids. CDR1 is SGHTA and CDR2 is FQGNSA in the germline V gene. Trimming cost V 5 bases and J 3 bases; bases outside gene matches: 9.

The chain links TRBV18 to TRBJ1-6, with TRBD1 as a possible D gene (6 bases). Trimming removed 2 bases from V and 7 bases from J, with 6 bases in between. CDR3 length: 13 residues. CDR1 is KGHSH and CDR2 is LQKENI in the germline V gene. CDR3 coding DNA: TGTGCCAGCTCACCAGGACAGAATTCACCCCTCCACTTT. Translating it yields CASSPGQNSPLHF.

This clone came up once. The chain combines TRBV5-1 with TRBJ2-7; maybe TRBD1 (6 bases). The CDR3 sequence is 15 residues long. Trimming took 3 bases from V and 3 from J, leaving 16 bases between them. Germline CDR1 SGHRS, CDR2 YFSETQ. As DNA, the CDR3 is TGCGCCAGCAGCTATTTACAGGGAATTCTCTACGAGCAGTACTTC. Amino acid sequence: CASSYLQGILYEQYF.

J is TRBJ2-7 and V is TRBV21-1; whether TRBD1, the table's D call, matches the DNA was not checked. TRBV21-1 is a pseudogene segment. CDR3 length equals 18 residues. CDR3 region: CASSKGGRDTPQNYEQYF. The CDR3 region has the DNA TGTGCCAGCAGCAAAGGAGGCAGGGATACTCCGCAAAACTACGAGCAGTACTTC.

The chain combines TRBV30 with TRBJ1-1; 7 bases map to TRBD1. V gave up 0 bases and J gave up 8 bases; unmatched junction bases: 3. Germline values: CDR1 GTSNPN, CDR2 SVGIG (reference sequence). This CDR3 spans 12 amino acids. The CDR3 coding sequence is TGTGCCTGGAGTGTACAGGGACAGGAAGCTTTCTTT. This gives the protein CAWSVQGQEAFF.

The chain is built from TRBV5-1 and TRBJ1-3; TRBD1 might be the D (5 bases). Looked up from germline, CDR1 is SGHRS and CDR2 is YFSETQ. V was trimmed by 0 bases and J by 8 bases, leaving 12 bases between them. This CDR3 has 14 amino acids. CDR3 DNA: TGCGCCAGCAGCTTGGGACAGTTAGGGGACACCATATATTTT. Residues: CASSLGQLGDTIYF.

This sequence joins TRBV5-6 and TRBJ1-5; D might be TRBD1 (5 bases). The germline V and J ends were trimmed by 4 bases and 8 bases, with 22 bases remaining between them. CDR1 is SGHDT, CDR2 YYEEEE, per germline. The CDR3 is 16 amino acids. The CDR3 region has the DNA TGTGCCAGCAGCCTCCGAGGCGGGGCCCTCTTGGAGCCCCAGCATTTT. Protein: CASSLRGGALLEPQHF.

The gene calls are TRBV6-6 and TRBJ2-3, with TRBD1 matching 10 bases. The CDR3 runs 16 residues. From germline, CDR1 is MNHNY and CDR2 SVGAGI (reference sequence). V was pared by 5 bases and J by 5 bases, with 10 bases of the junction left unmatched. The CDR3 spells CASSNADRGFGDTQYF. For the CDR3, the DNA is TGTGCCAGCAGTAACGCGGACAGGGGGTTTGGAGATACGCAGTATTTT.

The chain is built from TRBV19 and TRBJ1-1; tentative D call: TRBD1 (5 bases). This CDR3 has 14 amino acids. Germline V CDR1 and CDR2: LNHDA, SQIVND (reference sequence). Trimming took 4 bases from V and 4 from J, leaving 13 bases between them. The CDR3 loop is CASSTNHGGTEAFF. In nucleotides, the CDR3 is TGTGCCAGTAGTACTAACCACGGGGGCACTGAAGCTTTCTTT.

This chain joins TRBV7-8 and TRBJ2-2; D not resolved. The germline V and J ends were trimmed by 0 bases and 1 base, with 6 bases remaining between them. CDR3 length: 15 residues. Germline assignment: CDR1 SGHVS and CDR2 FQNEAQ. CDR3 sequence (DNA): TGTGCCAGCAGCTTAGCGACATTGAACACCGGGGAGCTGTTTTTT. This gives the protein CASSLATLNTGELFF. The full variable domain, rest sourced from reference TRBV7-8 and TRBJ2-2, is GAGVSQSPRYKVAKRGQDVALRCDPISGHVSLFWYQQALGQGPEFLTYFQNEAQLDKSGLPSDRFFAERPEGSVSTLKIQRTQQEDSAVYLCASSLATLNTGELFFGEGSRLTVL.

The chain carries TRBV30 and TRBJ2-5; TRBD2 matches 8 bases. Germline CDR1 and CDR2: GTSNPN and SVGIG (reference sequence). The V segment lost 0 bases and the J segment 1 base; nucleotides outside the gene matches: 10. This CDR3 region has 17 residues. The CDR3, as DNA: TGTGCCTGGAGTGTACCCGGGAGGGCTAGGGGCCAAGAGACCCAGTACTTC. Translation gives CAWSVPGRARGQETQYF.

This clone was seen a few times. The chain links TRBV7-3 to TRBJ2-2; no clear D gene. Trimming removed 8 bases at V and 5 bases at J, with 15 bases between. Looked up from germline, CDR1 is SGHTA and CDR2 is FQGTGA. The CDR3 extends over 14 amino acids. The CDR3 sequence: CASAKGATTGELFF. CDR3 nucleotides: TGTGCCAGCGCTAAAGGAGCCACTACCGGGGAGCTGTTTTTT.

CDR3 nucleotides: TGTGCCAGCAGCCGAAACACTGGAAACACCATATATTTT. Translated: CASSRNTGNTIYF. The J gene is TRBJ1-3, the V gene TRBV6-5; D ambiguous. Germline assignment: CDR1 MNHEY and CDR2 SVGAGI. V dropped 6 bases and J dropped 2 bases, with 8 bases sitting between them. CDR3 size: 13 residues.

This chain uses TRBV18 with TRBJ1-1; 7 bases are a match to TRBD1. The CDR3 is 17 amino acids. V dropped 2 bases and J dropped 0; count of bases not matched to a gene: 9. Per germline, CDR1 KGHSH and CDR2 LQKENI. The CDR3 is CASSPSQGGAVNTEAFF. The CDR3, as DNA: TGTGCCAGCTCACCATCGCAGGGGGGCGCGGTGAACACTGAAGCTTTCTTT.

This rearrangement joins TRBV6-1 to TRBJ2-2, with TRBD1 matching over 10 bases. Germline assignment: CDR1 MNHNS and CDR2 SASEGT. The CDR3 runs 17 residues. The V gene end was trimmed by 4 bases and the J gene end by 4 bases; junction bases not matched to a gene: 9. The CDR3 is CASSGDWRTGGTGELFF. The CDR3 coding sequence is TGTGCCAGCAGTGGCGACTGGAGGACAGGGGGCACCGGGGAGCTGTTTTTT.

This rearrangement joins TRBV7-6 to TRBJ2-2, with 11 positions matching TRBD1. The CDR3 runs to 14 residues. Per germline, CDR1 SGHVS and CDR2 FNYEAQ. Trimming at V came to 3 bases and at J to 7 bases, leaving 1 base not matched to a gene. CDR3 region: CASSLGQGVGELFF. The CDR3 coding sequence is TGTGCCAGCAGCTTGGGACAGGGGGTCGGGGAGCTGTTTTTT.

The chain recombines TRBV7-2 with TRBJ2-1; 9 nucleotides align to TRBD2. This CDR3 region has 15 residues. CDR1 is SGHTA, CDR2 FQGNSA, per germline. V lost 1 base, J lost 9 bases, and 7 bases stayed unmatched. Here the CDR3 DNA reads TGTGCCAGCAGCTTAGTTGCGGCGGGAGGGCTTGAGCAGTTCTTC. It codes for CASSLVAAGGLEQFF.

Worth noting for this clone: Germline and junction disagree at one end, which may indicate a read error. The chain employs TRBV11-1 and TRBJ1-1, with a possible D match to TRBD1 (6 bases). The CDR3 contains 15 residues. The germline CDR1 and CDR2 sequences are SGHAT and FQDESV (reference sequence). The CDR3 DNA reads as TGTGCCAGCAGCTTAGGCCGGAGGAACCGGGACACCCGACTCTTT. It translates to CASSLGRRNRDTRLF.

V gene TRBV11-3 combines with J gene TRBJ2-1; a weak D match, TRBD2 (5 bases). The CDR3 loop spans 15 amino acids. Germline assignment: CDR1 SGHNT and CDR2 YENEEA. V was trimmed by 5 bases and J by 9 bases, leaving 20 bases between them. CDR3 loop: CASSVGTPGGGEQFF. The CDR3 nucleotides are TGTGCCAGCAGCGTCGGAACACCCGGTGGAGGTGAGCAGTTCTTC.

The CDR3 sequence is CSVFLGDRNTEAFF. In nucleotides, the CDR3 is TGCAGCGTTTTTTTAGGAGACAGGAACACTGAAGCTTTCTTT. The V gene is TRBV29-1, the J gene TRBJ1-1, with D possibly matching TRBD1 (5 bases). The CDR3 spans 14 residues. V shed 5 bases and J shed 1 base, with 14 bases lying between them. Germline V gene data show CDR1 as SQVTM and CDR2 as ANQGSEA. The complete variable domain, with remaining parts taken from reference TRBV29-1 and TRBJ1-1, reads SAVISQKPSRDICQRGTSLTIQCQVDSQVTMMFWYRQQPGQSLTLIATANQGSEATYESGFVIDKFPISRPNLTFSTLTVSNMSPEDSSIYLCSVFLGDRNTEAFFGQGTRLTVV.

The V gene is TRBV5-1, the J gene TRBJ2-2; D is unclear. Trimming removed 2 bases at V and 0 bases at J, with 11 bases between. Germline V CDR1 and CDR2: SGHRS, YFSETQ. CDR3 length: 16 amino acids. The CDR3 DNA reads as TGCGCCAGCAGCTTAGAGGCCAGCCCGAACACCGGGGAGCTGTTTTTT. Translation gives CASSLEASPNTGELFF.

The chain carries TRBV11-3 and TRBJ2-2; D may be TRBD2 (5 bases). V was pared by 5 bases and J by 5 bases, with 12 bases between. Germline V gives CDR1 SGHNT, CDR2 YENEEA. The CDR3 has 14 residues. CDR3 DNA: TGTGCCAGCAGCCCCCGGACGGGGACCGGGGAGCTGTTTTTT. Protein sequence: CASSPRTGTGELFF.

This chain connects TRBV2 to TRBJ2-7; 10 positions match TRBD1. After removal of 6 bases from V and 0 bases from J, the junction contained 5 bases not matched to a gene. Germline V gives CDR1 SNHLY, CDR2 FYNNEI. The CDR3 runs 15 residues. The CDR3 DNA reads TGTGCCAGCAGCGCCCGGGACAGGGGCTCCTACGAGCAGTACTTC. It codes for CASSARDRGSYEQYF.

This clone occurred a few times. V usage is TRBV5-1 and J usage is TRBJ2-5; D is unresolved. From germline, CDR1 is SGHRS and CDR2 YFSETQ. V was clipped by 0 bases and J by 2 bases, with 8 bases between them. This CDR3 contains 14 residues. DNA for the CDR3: TGCGCCAGCAGCTTGGCCCAACAGCAAGAGACCCAGTACTTC. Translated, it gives CASSLAQQQETQYF.

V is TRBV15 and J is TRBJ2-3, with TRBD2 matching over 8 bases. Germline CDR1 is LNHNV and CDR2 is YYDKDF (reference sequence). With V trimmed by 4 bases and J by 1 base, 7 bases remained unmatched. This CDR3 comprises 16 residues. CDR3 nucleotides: TGTGCCACCAGCAAACGGTCACTAGCGGGCACAGATACGCAGTATTTT. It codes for CATSKRSLAGTDTQYF.